This T cell receptor beta chain was observed in a study of PD-1 blockade in classical Hodgkin lymphoma. Study results and limitations: Reported baseline diversity: healthy donors highest, relapsed/refractory patients lowest. There remain no defined causes for the repertoire differences, which possibly reflect disease activity or prior therapy.

Sequencing was performed with immunoSEQ multiplex PCR; in TCRdb, only in-frame clones are kept and a portion is missing. Altogether about 22,000 clones are present, less than 95% being singletons, with the ten largest covering 0.5% to 0.6%. The time point denotes: newly diagnosed, previously untreated cHL patient sample. The CD4+ T cells used were purified from thawed PBMCs through magnetic negative selection. The CDR3 length is 16 residues. Trimming shortened V by 0 bases and J by 5 bases, and 13 bases separated the two germline ends. Looked up from germline, CDR1 is LNHNV and CDR2 is YYDKDF (reference sequence). In the case of this clone: Antigen: not known.

The sample comprised CD4+ T cells from blood. This chain uses TRBV15 with TRBJ1-4; D not resolved. The receptor's source is a human donor with classical Hodgkin lymphoma. The CDR3 sequence is CATSRDPGRINEKLFF. DNA for the CDR3: TGTGCCACCAGCAGAGATCCGGGCAGGATAAATGAAAAACTGTTTTTT.